These T cell receptor beta chains were read from a single sample in a study of Ad26.COV2.S vaccination and SARS-CoV-2 variants. Generated by immunoSEQ multiplex PCR, the TCRdb table keeps only in-frame clones and is missing some. There are 380,000 or so clones in the sample; 83% occur only once, and nearly 7.5% lies in the top ten. Sequenced material: peripheral blood, taken in a trial of Ad26.COV2.S vaccine versus placebo. These receptors were collected from a person between 18 and 65 years old who received the Ad26.COV2.S COVID-19 vaccine or a placebo. The CDR3 runs from the conserved cysteine through the conserved F or W. Fields, in order: D gene, V gene, J gene, clone size, CDR3 DNA, CDR3 protein. D genes are given only for firm matches. The size of a clone is reported for some rows only, either as once, few or many, or as a class for expanded clones.

NA	TRBV9	TRBJ2-3	NA	TGTGCCAGCAGCGTAGGAGCCACAGATACGCAGTATTTT	CASSVGATDTQYF
TRBD1	TRBV5-1	TRBJ1-5	NA	TGCGCCAGCAGCCCGGACAGGCCTGATCAGCCCCAGCATTTT	CASSPDRPDQPQHF
TRBD1	TRBV15	TRBJ1-4	NA	TGTGCCACCAGCAGATTGAGCTTGTGGGCAGGGGGTAATGAAAAACTGTTTTTT	CATSRLSLWAGGNEKLFF
NA	TRBV5-1	TRBJ2-7	few	TGCGCCAGCAGCTTGGTTGGTAGGGAGAACGAGCAGTACTTC	CASSLVGRENEQYF
NA	TRBV5-6	TRBJ1-1	NA	TGTGCCAGCAGCTTGGGGGTGGAACGATGGGGTCGGGACACTGAAGCTTTCTTT	CASSLGVERWGRDTEAFF
NA	TRBV3-1/TRBV3-2	TRBJ1-4	NA	TGTGCCAGCAGCCACAGGACGGGCCTTGAAAAACTGTTTTTT	CASSHRTGLEKLFF
NA	TRBV5-1	TRBJ2-7	once	TGCGCCAGCAGCTCTTCGACTACCAGCTCCTACGAGCAGTACTTC	CASSSSTTSSYEQYF
TRBD1	TRBV3-1/TRBV3-2	TRBJ2-7	NA	TGTGCCAGCAGCCAAGGGACAGGCGCCTACGAGCAGTACTTC	CASSQGTGAYEQYF
NA	TRBV3-1/TRBV3-2	TRBJ1-2	NA	TGTGCCAGCAGCCAGAATCAGGGGATGGGTGGCTACACCTTC	CASSQNQGMGGYTF
TRBD1	TRBV7-9	TRBJ2-5	NA	TGTGCCAGCAGCCGGGGGGACAGGGGACAAGAGACCCAGTACTTC	CASSRGDRGQETQYF
NA	TRBV19	TRBJ1-1	NA	TGTGCCAGTAGTGCCCAAACAGGGTGGGGCACTGAAGCTTTCTTT	CASSAQTGWGTEAFF
TRBD1	TRBV7-3	TRBJ1-2	NA	TGTGCCAGCAGCCCCGACAGGGGATATGGCTACACCTTC	CASSPDRGYGYTF
NA	TRBV2	TRBJ2-1	NA	TGTGCCAGCAGTAGGGTTGGGGAACCGTTCTTC	CASSRVGEPFF
TRBD1	TRBV30	TRBJ1-1	NA	TGTGCCTGGAGTATCCCGGGACAGGAAGCTTTCTTT	CAWSIPGQEAFF
NA	TRBV19	TRBJ1-1	NA	TGTGCCAGTAGAACGGGTAGGAACACTGAAGCTTTCTTT	CASRTGRNTEAFF
NA	TRBV18	TRBJ2-7	NA	TGTGCCAGCTCACCCATCGGGGTAGGGGAGCAGTACTTC	CASSPIGVGEQYF
NA	TRBV3-1/TRBV3-2	TRBJ1-2	few	TGTGCCAGCAGCGAAGACAGGATCCCTCGGGGCTACACCTTC	CASSEDRIPRGYTF
TRBD1	TRBV18	TRBJ1-2	NA	TGTGCCAGCTCACCGGACAGGGTTTATGGCTACACCTTC	CASSPDRVYGYTF
NA	TRBV27	TRBJ1-1	NA	TGTGCCAGCAGTTTGGCGGGGAACACTGAAGCTTTCTTT	CASSLAGNTEAFF
NA	TRBV10-3	TRBJ2-7	NA	TGTGCCATCAGTGGAAGCGGGACAGCCCGCGAGCAGTACTTC	CAISGSGTAREQYF
NA	TRBV27	TRBJ1-6	NA	TGTGCCAGCAGTTTGAGGTTTGGGAATTCACCCCTCCACTTT	CASSLRFGNSPLHF
TRBD1	TRBV15	TRBJ1-1	NA	TGTGCCACCAGCGGGCCAGACAGGGGGCGCAATGAAGCTTTCTTT	CATSGPDRGRNEAFF
TRBD2	TRBV6-5	TRBJ2-3	few	TGTGCCAGCAGACGGACTAGCGGTGCAGATACGCAGTATTTT	CASRRTSGADTQYF
NA	TRBV19	TRBJ2-3	NA	TGTGCCAGTAGTTGGGGGAGGGATACGCAGTATTTT	CASSWGRDTQYF
NA	TRBV3-1/TRBV3-2	TRBJ1-6	once	TGTGCCAGCAGCCTAGACAAGACGAGCTCCTATAATTCACCCCTCCACTTT	CASSLDKTSSYNSPLHF
TRBD1	TRBV4-1	TRBJ1-2	NA	TGCGCCAGCAGCCCCCGGGGAACAGGGGCTACCAACTATGGCTACACCTTC	CASSPRGTGATNYGYTF
TRBD2	TRBV5-1	TRBJ2-5	NA	TGCGCCAGCAGCGTGGGACTAGCGGGAGGAGGCCAAGAGACCCAGTACTTC	CASSVGLAGGGQETQYF
NA	TRBV9	TRBJ1-3	once	TGTGCCAGCAGCGTAGTTCTTCTGGGGACCATATATTTT	CASSVVLLGTIYF
TRBD1	TRBV27	TRBJ1-1	NA	TGTGCCAGCAAGGGGGCAATGAACACTGAAGCTTTCTTT	CASKGAMNTEAFF
TRBD2	TRBV6-1	TRBJ2-7	NA	TGTGCCAGCAGTGTATTAGCGGGAGGAGGGGACTACGAGCAGTACTTC	CASSVLAGGGDYEQYF
TRBD1	TRBV3-1/TRBV3-2	TRBJ1-6	few	TGTGCCAGCAGCTCTACAGGGGTTTCACCCCTCCACTTT	CASSSTGVSPLHF
NA	TRBV30	TRBJ1-1	NA	TGTGCCTGGAGTTGGGGGGTTGAAGCTTTCTTT	CAWSWGVEAFF
NA	TRBV5-6	TRBJ2-3	NA	TGTGCCAGCAGCTTGGGGGGACCCGGCGCAGATACGCAGTATTTT	CASSLGGPGADTQYF
NA	TRBV5-1	TRBJ1-2	NA	TGCGCCAGCAGCTCGGAAGGACATTATGGCTACACCTTC	CASSSEGHYGYTF
TRBD1	TRBV7-9	TRBJ1-5	few	TGTGCCAGCAGCTTACAGGGGGCTCAGCCCCAGCATTTT	CASSLQGAQPQHF
TRBD1	TRBV5-1	TRBJ2-7	NA	TGCGCCAGCAGCGGCGGGACAGGGGGCCACGAGCAGTACTTC	CASSGGTGGHEQYF
NA	TRBV3-1/TRBV3-2	TRBJ2-3	NA	TGTGCCAGCAGCCGGGGTACCCCGGGGACGCAGTATTTT	CASSRGTPGTQYF
TRBD1	TRBV5-4	TRBJ1-1	NA	TGTGCCAGCAGCTTGACAGGGGACACTGAAGCTTTCTTT	CASSLTGDTEAFF
NA	TRBV30	TRBJ1-2	NA	TGTGCCTGGAGTCGACAGGATTACTATGGCTACACCTTC	CAWSRQDYYGYTF
NA	TRBV4-2	TRBJ1-5	NA	TGTGCCAGCAGCCAAGATCGCGGACACGATCAGCCCCAGCATTTT	CASSQDRGHDQPQHF
NA	TRBV4-1	TRBJ2-5	NA	TGCGCCAGCAGCCAGACGACGGGACAAGAGACCCAGTACTTC	CASSQTTGQETQYF
NA	TRBV18	TRBJ2-1	NA	TGTGCCAGCTCACCTAGCCCTGGCGGACGCTACAATGAGCAGTTCTTC	CASSPSPGGRYNEQFF
TRBD2	TRBV5-1	TRBJ2-1	NA	TGCGCCAGCAGCCTCTTAGCGGGTGGCTCCAATGAGCAGTTCTTC	CASSLLAGGSNEQFF
TRBD1	TRBV6-1	TRBJ1-2	NA	TGTGCCAGCAGTGAAACAGGGGTAGCTGGCTACACCTTC	CASSETGVAGYTF
TRBD1	TRBV2	TRBJ1-2	NA	TGTGCCAGCACTCCCCAGGGGGTGGGCTATGGCTACACCTTC	CASTPQGVGYGYTF
NA	TRBV2	TRBJ1-4	NA	TGTGCCAGCAGACCGACAGCAACTAATGAAAAACTGTTTTTT	CASRPTATNEKLFF
TRBD1	TRBV19	TRBJ1-5	NA	TGTGCCAGTACCCCAGGGGGCACGGGCAATCAGCCCCAGCATTTT	CASTPGGTGNQPQHF
NA	TRBV7-9	TRBJ1-2	NA	TGTGCCTTTCGGGGATCCTCATATGGCTACACCTTC	CAFRGSSYGYTF
NA	TRBV5-1	TRBJ2-5	NA	TGCGCCAGCAGCTTCGGTTCCCAGGGCGAGACCCAGTACTTC	CASSFGSQGETQYF
NA	TRBV6-2/TRBV6-3	TRBJ2-5	NA	TGTGCCAGCAGTAAGGGTCTAGGGGGAGGCTATGAAGAGACCCAGTACTTC	CASSKGLGGGYEETQYF
NA	TRBV7-6	TRBJ2-7	NA	TGTGCCAGCAGCACGGGACACCGCTACGAGCAGTACTTC	CASSTGHRYEQYF
NA	TRBV2	TRBJ2-5	NA	TGTGCCAGTCTAGTCGGGGAAGAGACCCAGTACTTC	CASLVGEETQYF
NA	TRBV5-1	TRBJ2-2	NA	TGCGCCAGCAGCTTGCGTGGCTCCGGCACCGGGGAGCTGTTTTTT	CASSLRGSGTGELFF
NA	TRBV6-2/TRBV6-3	TRBJ2-1	NA	TGTGCCAGCAGTTCCGAGACAAGGAGGTCCTACAATGAGCAGTTCTTC	CASSSETRRSYNEQFF
TRBD2	TRBV2	TRBJ2-7	NA	TGTGCCAGCAGTGGACTAGCGGGAACCTACGAGCAGTACTTC	CASSGLAGTYEQYF
NA	TRBV29-1	TRBJ2-7	few	TGCAGCGCCACCGCCGGAGGCTACGAGCAGTACTTC	CSATAGGYEQYF
TRBD1	TRBV24-1	TRBJ1-1	NA	TGTGCCACCAGTGATGCCGTCCCGGGACAGGGCCTTTACACTGAAGCTTTCTTT	CATSDAVPGQGLYTEAFF
NA	TRBV10-1	TRBJ1-6	NA	TGCGCCAGCAGTCGGTACAGGGATTCACCCCTCCACTTT	CASSRYRDSPLHF
TRBD1	TRBV29-1	TRBJ2-5	NA	TGCAGCGTCCCCCGCCCTGACAGGGGAGTACAAGAGACCCAGTACTTC	CSVPRPDRGVQETQYF
TRBD1	TRBV10-3	TRBJ2-1	NA	TGTGCCATCAGTCACCGGGACAGAAGGGGTTATGAGCAGTTCTTC	CAISHRDRRGYEQFF